The T cell receptor beta chain described here comes from a study of T cells in Graves' hyperthyroidism and ophthalmopathy. In this sample, this clonotype turned up many times. The antigen is not known. Whole-study results and caveats: Using 13 V-J features, a model discriminated ophthalmopathy from stable hyperthyroidism.

Disease duration was under 3 months in the ophthalmopathy patients, who also had a Clinical Activity Score of at least 3 and a NOSPECS grade of at least 4. Clinical symptoms, serum thyroxine and TRAb, thyroid ultrasound and orbital computed tomography were used for the diagnoses. TCR beta CDR3 regions were amplified from RNA. RT-PCR in the first round (using the HTBI primer set) targeted the TCR CDR3. TCRdb reanalysed the multiplex PCR reads using MiXCR and keeps one entry per CDR3 protein. The repertoire holds a few hundred thousand distinct CDR3 sequences, approximately 17% seen once, with around 17% in the top ten. The CDR3 spans 13 residues. Per germline, CDR1 MDHEN and CDR2 SYDVKM. V shed 7 bases and J shed 7 bases, with 14 bases lying between them.

Material for sequencing was blood. This receptor was identified in a woman under 30 with Graves' ophthalmopathy. The chain joins TRBV28 to TRBJ1-5; D unclear. The CDR3 DNA reads as TGTGCCAGCACCTCGGGGTCCCGCCAGCCCCAGCATTTT. Its protein is CASTSGSRQPQHF.